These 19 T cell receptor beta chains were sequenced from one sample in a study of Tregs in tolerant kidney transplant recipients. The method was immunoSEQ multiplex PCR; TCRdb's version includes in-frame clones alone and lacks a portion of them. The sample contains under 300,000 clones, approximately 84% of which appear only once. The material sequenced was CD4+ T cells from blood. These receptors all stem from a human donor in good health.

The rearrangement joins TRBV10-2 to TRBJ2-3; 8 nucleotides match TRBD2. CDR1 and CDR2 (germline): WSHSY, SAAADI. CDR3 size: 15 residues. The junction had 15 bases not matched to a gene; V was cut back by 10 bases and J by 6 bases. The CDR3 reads CATAGGGDGVDTQYF. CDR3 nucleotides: TGCGCCACCGCGGGGGGCGGAGACGGGGTGGATACGCAGTATTTT.

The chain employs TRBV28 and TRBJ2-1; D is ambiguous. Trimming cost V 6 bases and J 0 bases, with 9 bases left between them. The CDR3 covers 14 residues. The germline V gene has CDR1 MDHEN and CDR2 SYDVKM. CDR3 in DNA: TGTGCCAGCAGCGACTCCGGCTCCTACAATGAGCAGTTCTTC. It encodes CASSDSGSYNEQFF.

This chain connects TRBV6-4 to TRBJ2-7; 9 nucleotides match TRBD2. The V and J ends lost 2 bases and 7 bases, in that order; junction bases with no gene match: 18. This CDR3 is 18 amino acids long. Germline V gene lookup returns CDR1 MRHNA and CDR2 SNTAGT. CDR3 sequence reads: CASSDPRPLVAGAGEQYF. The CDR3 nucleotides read TGTGCCAGCAGTGACCCCAGGCCCTTAGTAGCGGGAGCAGGGGAGCAGTACTTC.

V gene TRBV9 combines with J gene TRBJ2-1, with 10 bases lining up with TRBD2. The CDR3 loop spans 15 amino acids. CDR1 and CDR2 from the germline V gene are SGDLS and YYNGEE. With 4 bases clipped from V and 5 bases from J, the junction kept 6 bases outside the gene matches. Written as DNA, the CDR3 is TGTGCCAGCAGCCTTAGGACTAGCGGCCACAATGAGCAGTTCTTC. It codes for CASSLRTSGHNEQFF.

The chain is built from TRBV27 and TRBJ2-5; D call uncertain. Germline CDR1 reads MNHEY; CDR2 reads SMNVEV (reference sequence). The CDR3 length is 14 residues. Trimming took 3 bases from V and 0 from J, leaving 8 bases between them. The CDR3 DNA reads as TGTGCCAGCAGTTTGAGTGGGTACCAAGAGACCCAGTACTTC. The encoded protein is CASSLSGYQETQYF.

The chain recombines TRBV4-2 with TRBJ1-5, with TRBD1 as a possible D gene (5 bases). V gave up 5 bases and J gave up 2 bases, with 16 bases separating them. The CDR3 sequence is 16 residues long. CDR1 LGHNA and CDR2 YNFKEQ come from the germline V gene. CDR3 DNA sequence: TGTGCCAGCAGCAAAGGCAATGGGGGGGGCAATCAGCCCCAGCATTTT. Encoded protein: CASSKGNGGGNQPQHF.

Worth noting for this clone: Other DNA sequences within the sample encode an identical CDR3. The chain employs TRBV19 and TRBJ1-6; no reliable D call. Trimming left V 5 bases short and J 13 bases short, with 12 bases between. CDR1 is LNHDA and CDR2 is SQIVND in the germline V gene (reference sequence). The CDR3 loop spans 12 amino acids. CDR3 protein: CASSVTGSPLHF. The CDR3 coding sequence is TGTGCCAGTAGTGTGACGGGGTCCCCCCTCCACTTT.

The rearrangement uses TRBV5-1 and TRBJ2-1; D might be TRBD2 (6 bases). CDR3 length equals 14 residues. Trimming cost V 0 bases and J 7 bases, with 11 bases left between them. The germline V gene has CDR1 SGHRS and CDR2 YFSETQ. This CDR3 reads CASSLGPAGNEQFF. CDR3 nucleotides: TGCGCCAGCAGCTTGGGTCCCGCGGGGAATGAGCAGTTCTTC.

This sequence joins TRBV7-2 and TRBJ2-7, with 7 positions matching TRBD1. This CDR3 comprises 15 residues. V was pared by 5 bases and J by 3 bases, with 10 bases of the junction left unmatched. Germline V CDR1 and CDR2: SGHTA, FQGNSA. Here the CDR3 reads CASSLADRTGYEQYF. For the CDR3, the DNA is TGTGCCAGCAGCCTCGCGGACAGGACGGGCTACGAGCAGTACTTC. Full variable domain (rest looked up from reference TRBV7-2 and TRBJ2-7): GAGVSQSPSNKVTEKGKDVELRCDPISGHTALYWYRQSLGQGLEFLIYFQGNSAPDKSGLPSDRFSAERTGGSVSTLTIQRTQQEDSAVYLCASSLADRTGYEQYFGPGTRLTVT.

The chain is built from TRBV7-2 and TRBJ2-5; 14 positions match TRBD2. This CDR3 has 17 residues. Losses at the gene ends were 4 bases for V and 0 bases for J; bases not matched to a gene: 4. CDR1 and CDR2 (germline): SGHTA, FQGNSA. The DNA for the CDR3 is TGTGCCAGCAGCTCGGGACTAGCGGGAGCTTACCAAGAGACCCAGTACTTC. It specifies CASSSGLAGAYQETQYF.

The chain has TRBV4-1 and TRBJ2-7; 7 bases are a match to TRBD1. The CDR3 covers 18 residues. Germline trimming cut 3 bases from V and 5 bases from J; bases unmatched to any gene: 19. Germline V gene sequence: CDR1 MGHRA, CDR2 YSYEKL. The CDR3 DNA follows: TGCGCCAGCAGCCACCGACCCCCCGCCGGGACAGAGAAAAACGAGCAGTACTTC. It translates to CASSHRPPAGTEKNEQYF.

CDR3 residues: CASSQGTGWNSYEQYF. The CDR3, as DNA: TGTGCCAGCAGCCAAGGGACAGGGTGGAACTCCTACGAGCAGTACTTC. The chain is built from TRBV5-8 and TRBJ2-7; 9 nucleotides align to TRBD1. CDR1 is SGHTS and CDR2 is YDEGEE in the germline V gene. Unmatched junction bases numbered 8, after V lost 4 bases and J lost 0 bases. The CDR3 is made up of 16 amino acids. Full variable domain (outside the CDR3, taken from reference TRBV5-8 and TRBJ2-7): EAGVTQSPTHLIKTRGQQATLRCSPISGHTSVYWYQQALGLGLQFLLWYDEGEERNRGNFPPRFSGRQFPNYSSELNVNALELEDSALYLCASSQGTGWNSYEQYFGPGTRLTVT.

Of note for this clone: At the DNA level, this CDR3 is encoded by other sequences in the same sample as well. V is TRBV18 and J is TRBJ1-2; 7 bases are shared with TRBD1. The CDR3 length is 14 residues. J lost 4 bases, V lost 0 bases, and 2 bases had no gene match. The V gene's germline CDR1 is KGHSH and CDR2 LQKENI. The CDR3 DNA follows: TGTGCCAGCTCACCACCATCAGGGGGCTATGGCTACACCTTC. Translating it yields CASSPPSGGYGYTF.

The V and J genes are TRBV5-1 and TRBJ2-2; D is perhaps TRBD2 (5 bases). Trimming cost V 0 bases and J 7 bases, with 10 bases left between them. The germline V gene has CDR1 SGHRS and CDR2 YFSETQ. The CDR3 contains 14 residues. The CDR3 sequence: CASSLDSASGELFF. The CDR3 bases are TGCGCCAGCAGCTTGGATAGCGCTAGCGGGGAGCTGTTTTTT.

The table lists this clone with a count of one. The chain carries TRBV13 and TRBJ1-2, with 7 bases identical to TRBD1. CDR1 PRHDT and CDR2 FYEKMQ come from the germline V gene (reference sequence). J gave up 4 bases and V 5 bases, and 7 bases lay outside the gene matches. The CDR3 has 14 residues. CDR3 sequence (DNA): TGTGCCAGCAGCATAAACACAGGGGTCTATGGCTACACCTTC. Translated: CASSINTGVYGYTF. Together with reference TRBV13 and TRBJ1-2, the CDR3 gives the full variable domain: AAGVIQSPRHLIKEKRETATLKCYPIPRHDTVYWYQQGPGQDPQFLISFYEKMQSDKGSIPDRFSAQQFSDYHSELNMSSLELGDSALYFCASSINTGVYGYTFGSGTRLTVV.

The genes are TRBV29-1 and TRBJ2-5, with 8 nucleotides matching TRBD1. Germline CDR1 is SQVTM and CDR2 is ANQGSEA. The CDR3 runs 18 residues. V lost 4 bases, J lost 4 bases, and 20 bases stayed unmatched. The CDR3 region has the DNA TGCAGCGTTGCCAACGCTGGAACTACAGGGGGATTTCGAGAGACCCAGTACTTC. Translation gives CSVANAGTTGGFRETQYF.

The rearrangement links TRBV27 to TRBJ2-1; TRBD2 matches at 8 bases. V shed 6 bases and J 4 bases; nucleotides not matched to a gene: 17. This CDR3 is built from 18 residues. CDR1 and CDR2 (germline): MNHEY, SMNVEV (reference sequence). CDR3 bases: TGTGCCAGCAGCCCCCATGGTAGCGGGGCAAGAGGGTACAATGAGCAGTTCTTC. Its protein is CASSPHGSGARGYNEQFF.

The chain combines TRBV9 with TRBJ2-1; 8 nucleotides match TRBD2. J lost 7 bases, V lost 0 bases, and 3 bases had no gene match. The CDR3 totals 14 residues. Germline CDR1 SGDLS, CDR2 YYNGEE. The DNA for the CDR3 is TGTGCCAGCAGCGTAGCGGGGGGGCTGAATGAGCAGTTCTTC. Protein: CASSVAGGLNEQFF.

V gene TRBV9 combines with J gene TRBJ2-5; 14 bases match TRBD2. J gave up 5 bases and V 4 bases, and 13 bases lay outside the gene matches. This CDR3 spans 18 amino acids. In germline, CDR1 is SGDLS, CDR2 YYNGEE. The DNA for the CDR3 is TGTGCCAGCAGCCCCGGGACTAGCGGGGGACGTCTCCAGGAGACCCAGTACTTC. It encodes CASSPGTSGGRLQETQYF.